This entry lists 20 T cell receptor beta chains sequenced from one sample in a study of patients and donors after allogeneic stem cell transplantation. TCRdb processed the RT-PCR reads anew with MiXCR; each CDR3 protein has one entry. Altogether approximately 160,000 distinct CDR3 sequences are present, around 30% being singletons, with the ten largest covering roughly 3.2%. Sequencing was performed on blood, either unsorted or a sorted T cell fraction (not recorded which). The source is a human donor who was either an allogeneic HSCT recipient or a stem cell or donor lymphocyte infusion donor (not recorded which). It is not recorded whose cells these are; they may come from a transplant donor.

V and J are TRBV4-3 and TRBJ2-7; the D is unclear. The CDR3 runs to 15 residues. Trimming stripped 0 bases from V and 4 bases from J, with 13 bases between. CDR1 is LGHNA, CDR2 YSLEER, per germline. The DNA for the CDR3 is TGCGCCAGCAGCCAAGACCTGCCGCAACCGTACGAGCAGTACTTC. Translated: CASSQDLPQPYEQYF.

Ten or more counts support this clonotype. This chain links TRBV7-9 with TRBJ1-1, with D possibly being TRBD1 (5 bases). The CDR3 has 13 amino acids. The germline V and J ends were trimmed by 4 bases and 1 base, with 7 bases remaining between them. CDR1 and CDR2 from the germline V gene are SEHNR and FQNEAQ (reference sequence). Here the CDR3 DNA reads TGTGCCAGCAGCTCCCAGGGGAACACTGAAGCTTTCTTT. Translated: CASSSQGNTEAFF.

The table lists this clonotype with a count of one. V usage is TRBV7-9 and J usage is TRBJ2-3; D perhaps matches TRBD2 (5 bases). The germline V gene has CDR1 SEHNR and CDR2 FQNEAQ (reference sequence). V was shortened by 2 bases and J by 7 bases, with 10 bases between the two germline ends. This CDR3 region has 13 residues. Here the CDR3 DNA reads TGTGCCAGCAGCTTAATTCTAGCAAATACGCAGTATTTT. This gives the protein CASSLILANTQYF.

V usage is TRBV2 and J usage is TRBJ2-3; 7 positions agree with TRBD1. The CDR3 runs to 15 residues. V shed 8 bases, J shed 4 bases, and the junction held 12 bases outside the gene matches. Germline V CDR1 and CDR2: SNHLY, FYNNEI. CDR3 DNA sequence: TGTGCCAGCTTTAGGGCCACAGGGGCGGCAGATACGCAGTATTTT. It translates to CASFRATGAADTQYF.

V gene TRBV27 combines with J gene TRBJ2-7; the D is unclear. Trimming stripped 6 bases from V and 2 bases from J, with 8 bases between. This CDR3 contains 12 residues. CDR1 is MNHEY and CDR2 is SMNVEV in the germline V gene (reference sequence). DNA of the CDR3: TGTGCCAGCAGCGCCGTTCCCTACGAGCAGTACTTC. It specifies CASSAVPYEQYF.

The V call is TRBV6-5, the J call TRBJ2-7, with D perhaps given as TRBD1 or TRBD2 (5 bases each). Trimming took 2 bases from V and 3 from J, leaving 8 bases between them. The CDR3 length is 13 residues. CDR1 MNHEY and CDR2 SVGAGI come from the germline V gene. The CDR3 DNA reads TGTGCCAGCAGTTACGGGGGATTCTACGAGCAGTACTTC. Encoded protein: CASSYGGFYEQYF.

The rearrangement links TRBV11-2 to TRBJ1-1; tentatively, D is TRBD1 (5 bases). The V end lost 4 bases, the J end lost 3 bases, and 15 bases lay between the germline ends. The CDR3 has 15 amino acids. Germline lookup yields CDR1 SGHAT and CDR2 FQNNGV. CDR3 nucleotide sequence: TGTGCCAGCAGCTCCCCCGGGGGTTTGGACACTGAAGCTTTCTTT. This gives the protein CASSSPGGLDTEAFF.

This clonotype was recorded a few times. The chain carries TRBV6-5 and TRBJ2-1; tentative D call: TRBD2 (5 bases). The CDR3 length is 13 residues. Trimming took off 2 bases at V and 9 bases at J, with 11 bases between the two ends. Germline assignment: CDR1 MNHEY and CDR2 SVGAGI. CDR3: CASSYQGRGEQFF. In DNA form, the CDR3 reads TGTGCCAGCAGTTACCAAGGACGGGGTGAGCAGTTCTTC.

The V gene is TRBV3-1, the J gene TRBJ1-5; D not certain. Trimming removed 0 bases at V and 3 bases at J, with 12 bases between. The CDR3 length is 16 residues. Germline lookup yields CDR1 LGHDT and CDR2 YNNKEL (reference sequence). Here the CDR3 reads CASSQEKPGYNQPQHF. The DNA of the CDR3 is TGTGCCAGCAGCCAAGAAAAACCGGGCTACAATCAGCCCCAGCATTTT. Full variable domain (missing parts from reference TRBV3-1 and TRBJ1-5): DTAVSQTPKYLVTQMGNDKSIKCEQNLGHDTMYWYKQDSKKFLKIMFSYNNKELIINETVPNRFSPKSPDKAHLNLHINSLELGDSAVYFCASSQEKPGYNQPQHFGDGTRLSIL.

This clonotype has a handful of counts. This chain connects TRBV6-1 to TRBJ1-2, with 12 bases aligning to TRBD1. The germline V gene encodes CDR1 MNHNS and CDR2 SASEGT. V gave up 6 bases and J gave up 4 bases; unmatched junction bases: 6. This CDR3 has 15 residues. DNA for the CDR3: TGTGCCAGCAGGCCGGGACAGGGGGCGATCTATGGCTACACCTTC. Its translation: CASRPGQGAIYGYTF.

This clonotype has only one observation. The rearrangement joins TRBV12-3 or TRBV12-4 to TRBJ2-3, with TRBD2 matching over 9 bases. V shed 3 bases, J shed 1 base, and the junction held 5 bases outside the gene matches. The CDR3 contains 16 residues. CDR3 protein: CASSFLSGSGTDTQYF. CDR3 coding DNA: TGTGCCAGCAGTTTCCTTAGCGGGAGTGGCACAGATACGCAGTATTTT.

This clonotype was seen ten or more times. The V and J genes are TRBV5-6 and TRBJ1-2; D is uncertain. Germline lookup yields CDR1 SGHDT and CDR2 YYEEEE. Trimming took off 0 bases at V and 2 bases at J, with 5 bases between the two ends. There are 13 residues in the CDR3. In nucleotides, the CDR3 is TGTGCCAGCAGCTTGGGGCCAAACTATGGCTACACCTTC. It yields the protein CASSLGPNYGYTF.

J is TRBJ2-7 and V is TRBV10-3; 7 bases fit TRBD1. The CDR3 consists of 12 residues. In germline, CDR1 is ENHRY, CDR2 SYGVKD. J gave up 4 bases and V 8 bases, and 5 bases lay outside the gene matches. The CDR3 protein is CAISGQSYEQYF. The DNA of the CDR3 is TGTGCCATCTCGGGACAGTCTTACGAGCAGTACTTC.

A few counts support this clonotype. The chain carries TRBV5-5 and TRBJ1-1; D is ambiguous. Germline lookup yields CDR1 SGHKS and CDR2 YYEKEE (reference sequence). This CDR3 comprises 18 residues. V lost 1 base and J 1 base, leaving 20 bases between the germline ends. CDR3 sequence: CASSLFASLTDGNTEAFF. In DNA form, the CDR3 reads TGTGCCAGCAGCTTGTTTGCCTCCCTGACGGATGGGAACACTGAAGCTTTCTTT.

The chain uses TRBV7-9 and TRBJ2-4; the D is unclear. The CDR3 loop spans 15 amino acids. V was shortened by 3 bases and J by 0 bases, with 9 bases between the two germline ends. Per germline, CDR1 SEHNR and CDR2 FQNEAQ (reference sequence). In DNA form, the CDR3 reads TGTGCCAGCAGCTTGGCTGACTTAGCCAAAAACATTCAGTACTTC. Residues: CASSLADLAKNIQYF.

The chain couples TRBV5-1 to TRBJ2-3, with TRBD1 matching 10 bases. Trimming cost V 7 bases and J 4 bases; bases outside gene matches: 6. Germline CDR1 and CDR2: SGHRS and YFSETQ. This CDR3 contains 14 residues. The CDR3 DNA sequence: TGCGCCAGCGGCCCCGGGACAGGGGCAGATACGCAGTATTTT. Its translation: CASGPGTGADTQYF.

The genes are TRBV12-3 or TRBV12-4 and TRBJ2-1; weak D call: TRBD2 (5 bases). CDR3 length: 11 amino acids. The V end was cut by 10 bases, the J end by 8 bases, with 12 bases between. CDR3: CATSWGHEQFF. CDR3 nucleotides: TGTGCCACTAGCTGGGGTCATGAGCAGTTCTTC.

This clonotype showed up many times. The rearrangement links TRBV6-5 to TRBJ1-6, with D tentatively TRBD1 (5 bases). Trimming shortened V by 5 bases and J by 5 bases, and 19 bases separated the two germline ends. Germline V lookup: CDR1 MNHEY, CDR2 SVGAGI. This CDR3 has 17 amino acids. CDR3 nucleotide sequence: TGTGCCAGCAGTAGGCGGGGCTCGGTCACTGATAATTCACCCCTCCACTTT. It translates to CASSRRGSVTDNSPLHF.

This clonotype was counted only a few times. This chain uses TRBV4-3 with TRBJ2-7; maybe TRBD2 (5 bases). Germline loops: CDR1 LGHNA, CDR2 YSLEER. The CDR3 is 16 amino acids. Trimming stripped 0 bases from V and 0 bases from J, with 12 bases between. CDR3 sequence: CASSQDRGGRSYEQYF. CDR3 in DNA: TGCGCCAGCAGCCAAGATCGTGGCGGGCGCTCCTACGAGCAGTACTTC.

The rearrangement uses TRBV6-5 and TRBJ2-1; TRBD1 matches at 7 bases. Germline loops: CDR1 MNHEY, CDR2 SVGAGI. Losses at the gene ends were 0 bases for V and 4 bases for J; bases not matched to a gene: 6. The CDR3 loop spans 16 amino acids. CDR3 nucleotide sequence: TGTGCCAGCAGTTACTCGACAGGGCTTCTGTACAATGAGCAGTTCTTC. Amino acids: CASSYSTGLLYNEQFF.